Described below is a single T cell receptor beta chain sequence and its context. Germline V gives CDR1 SGHNT, CDR2 YENEEA. Trimming cost V 1 base and J 7 bases, with 7 bases left between them. The CDR3 covers 13 residues. These data originate in a study of blood T cell repertoires in COVID-19. In the study overall: Specimens from acute and convalescent COVID-19 originated in the United States, Italy and Spain. Sample material is recorded as cDNA or gDNA derived from T cells, B-cell-depleted T cells, or PBMCs.

Seattle's cohort entered during active infection and was followed longitudinally. Under the authors' procedure: Estimation of nucleated cell counts was performed using reference gene primer amplification. Clones were sequenced by immunoSEQ multiplex PCR, and TCRdb holds only the in-frame ones, with some missing. V and J calls and clone size are given by that table; D and trimming were obtained from the DNA. Among 250,000 to 400,000 clones listed, almost 90% were seen once. The specimen sequenced was peripheral blood. This chain links TRBV11-3 with TRBJ2-2; D unresolved. This clonotype was sampled from a woman in her 30s with COVID-19, enrolled during active disease. CDR3 amino acids: CASSLARVGELFF. DNA for the CDR3: TGTGCCAGCAGCTTAGCCCGCGTCGGGGAGCTGTTTTTT.